The 14 T cell receptor beta chains below all came from one sample that was sequenced in a study of beta chain features in type 1 diabetes. Every bit of the isolated RNA underwent reverse transcription, so sequencing read expressed TCRB transcripts. Assay used: immunoSEQ multiplex PCR; TCRdb lists only in-frame clones, some missing. Of hundreds of thousands of clones in the sample, 15% to 18% are singletons; the top ten hold about 0.087%. Sequencing was carried out using naive CD4+ T cells from blood. Receptors were obtained from a man aged 18 to 35 in good health.

This clone was seen a few times. The gene calls are TRBV6-5 and TRBJ1-2; D is ambiguous. The CDR3 length is 13 residues. V lost 2 bases and J lost 2, with 6 bases in between. Germline values: CDR1 MNHEY, CDR2 SVGAGI. This CDR3 is CASSYTVNYGYTF. CDR3 in DNA: TGTGCCAGCAGTTACACAGTCAACTATGGCTACACCTTC.

A few counts support this clone. The chain has TRBV27 and TRBJ1-2; perhaps TRBD1 as D (6 bases). Germline V gene sequence: CDR1 MNHEY, CDR2 SMNVEV (reference sequence). The V end lost 6 bases, the J end lost 4 bases, and 18 bases lay between the germline ends. This CDR3 has 15 residues. The CDR3, as DNA: TGTGCCAGCAGCTCCCGCGGCGGGGGCGCCTATGGCTACACCTTC. Protein sequence: CASSSRGGGAYGYTF.

V gene TRBV7-6 combines with J gene TRBJ1-2; D is unclear. V was pared by 1 base and J by 3 bases, with 15 bases between. CDR1 is SGHVS and CDR2 is FNYEAQ in the germline V gene. The CDR3 length is 16 residues. CDR3 bases: TGTGCCAGCAGCTTAGGGGGAAGCCTAGCCGACTATGGCTACACCTTC. It encodes CASSLGGSLADYGYTF.

The chain is built from TRBV28 and TRBJ1-1; D is unclear. This CDR3 contains 11 residues. Germline V lookup: CDR1 MDHEN, CDR2 SYDVKM. The V and J ends lost 1 base and 8 bases respectively, with 5 bases between them. The CDR3, as DNA: TGTGCCAGCAGTTTATATCGGGAAGCTTTCTTT. Residues: CASSLYREAFF.

This clone was seen more than once but under ten times. V usage is TRBV7-2 and J usage is TRBJ2-7, with 12 bases identical to TRBD2. The V gene end was trimmed by 6 bases and the J gene end by 5 bases; junction bases not matched to a gene: 8. CDR3 length: 15 residues. From germline, CDR1 is SGHTA and CDR2 FQGNSA. This CDR3 reads CASSPTTSGSHEQYF. Written as DNA, the CDR3 is TGTGCCAGCAGTCCTACGACTAGCGGGAGCCACGAGCAGTACTTC.

This sequence joins TRBV7-9 and TRBJ2-3; 7 nucleotides line up with TRBD2. Germline CDR1 reads SEHNR; CDR2 reads FQNEAQ (reference sequence). Unmatched junction bases numbered 3, after V lost 2 bases and J lost 1 base. This CDR3 contains 15 residues. CDR3 sequence: CASSLSAGGTDTQYF. DNA for the CDR3: TGTGCCAGCAGCTTATCCGCGGGAGGCACAGATACGCAGTATTTT.

This clone was seen a few times. This chain links TRBV5-1 with TRBJ2-5; D unresolved. The CDR3 length is 14 residues. V dropped 4 bases and J dropped 1 base, with 11 bases sitting between them. Germline V gene lookup returns CDR1 SGHRS and CDR2 YFSETQ. DNA of the CDR3: TGCGCCAGCAGCGGGAACAATATCCAAGAGACCCAGTACTTC. Its translation is CASSGNNIQETQYF.

The chain uses TRBV18 and TRBJ1-4, with D perhaps matching TRBD1 (6 bases). Germline assignment: CDR1 KGHSH and CDR2 LQKENI. The CDR3 contains 15 residues. Trimming took 0 bases from V and 8 from J, leaving 13 bases between them. CDR3 amino acids: CASSPPGGTNEKLFF. The DNA for the CDR3 is TGTGCCAGCTCACCACCGGGGGGGACAAACGAAAAACTGTTTTTT.

The V gene is TRBV5-1, the J gene TRBJ2-1; 7 bases map to TRBD2. J lost 2 bases, V lost 5 bases, and 10 bases had no gene match. This CDR3 region has 16 residues. Germline CDR1 and CDR2: SGHRS and YFSETQ. DNA for the CDR3: TGCGCCAGCAGGAGTCGCGGGACTAAGGCCTACAATGAGCAGTTCTTC. It is translated as CASRSRGTKAYNEQFF.

This clone has a handful of counts. The chain employs TRBV21-1 and TRBJ1-2; the D segment call TRBD1 is taken from the table without a DNA check. TRBV21-1 is flagged as a pseudogene. CDR3 length: 14 amino acids. CDR3 protein: CASSDLDWDTGYTF. DNA of the CDR3: TGTGCCAGCAGCGACTTAGACTGGGACACCGGCTACACCTTC.

V usage is TRBV9 and J usage is TRBJ1-5; 9 bases are a match to TRBD1. Germline assignment: CDR1 SGDLS and CDR2 YYNGEE. This CDR3 is 16 amino acids long. V shed 4 bases, J shed 5 bases, and the junction held 10 bases outside the gene matches. The CDR3 sequence: CASSPSVGQGYQPQHF. CDR3 DNA: TGTGCCAGCAGCCCTTCGGTGGGACAGGGTTATCAGCCCCAGCATTTT.

The sample holds a few counts of this clone. V and J are TRBV23-1 and TRBJ2-3; TRBD1 matches 7 bases. TRBV23-1 is identified as an open reading frame with a role that is uncertain. V gave up 0 bases and J gave up 2 bases; unmatched junction bases: 5. CDR3 length: 16 amino acids. Here the CDR3 reads CASSQSLTGDTDTQYF. CDR3 coding DNA: TGCGCCAGCAGTCAATCGTTAACAGGGGACACAGATACGCAGTATTTT.

This clone has a handful of counts. V gene TRBV2 combines with J gene TRBJ1-5; D gene ambiguous. Trimming took 7 bases from V and 0 from J, leaving 10 bases between them. Germline V gene data show CDR1 as SNHLY and CDR2 as FYNNEI. This CDR3 has 14 residues. The CDR3 nucleotides read TGTGCCAGCAAGGCCTCGTATAGCAATCAGCCCCAGCATTTT. Residues: CASKASYSNQPQHF.

V is TRBV7-2 and J is TRBJ2-7, with 12 bases identical to TRBD1. The trim removed 6 bases at V and 6 bases at J, leaving 9 bases unmatched. From germline, CDR1 is SGHTA and CDR2 FQGNSA. The CDR3 length is 15 residues. The CDR3 nucleotides are TGTGCCAGCAGTTTCCCGGGACAGGGGGCTAGCGAGCAGTACTTC. Amino acids: CASSFPGQGASEQYF.